The clone carrying this T cell receptor (beta chain) was recorded at least ten times. This specimen belongs to a study of T cells in Graves' hyperthyroidism and ophthalmopathy. TCR beta CDR3 sequences were amplified from RNA transcripts. The primer set for the first-round RT-PCR of the TCR CDR3 was HTBI. TCRdb ran MiXCR on the multiplex PCR reads and lists one entry per CDR3 protein. The sample has approximately 400,000 distinct CDR3 sequences; around an eighth are singletons. There are 17 residues in the CDR3. Looked up from germline, CDR1 is SNHLY and CDR2 is FYNNEI. The V end lost 10 bases, the J end lost 1 base, and 23 bases lay between the germline ends.

The J gene is TRBJ1-3, the V gene TRBV2; tentatively, D is TRBD1 (5 bases). Specimen: blood. This receptor was taken from a man in his thirties or forties with Graves' hyperthyroidism that later progressed to Graves' ophthalmopathy. The CDR3 region has the DNA TGTGCCATCTACTTGCCGGGACTGAAGTCTTCTGGAAACACCATATATTTT. Amino acids: CAIYLPGLKSSGNTIYF.